These 2 T cell receptor beta chains were all obtained from the same sample, sequenced in a study of blood T cell repertoires in COVID-19. The data were produced by immunoSEQ multiplex PCR, yet TCRdb's version contains in-frame clones alone and is incomplete. The table includes roughly 200,000 clones, over 80% detected once. Specimen: PBMCs or T cells enriched from blood (not recorded which). The receptors derive from a man between 25 and 39 years old who had recovered from COVID-19.

This sequence joins TRBV19 and TRBJ2-3; 10 bases are shared with TRBD2. Looked up from germline, CDR1 is LNHDA and CDR2 is SQIVND (reference sequence). CDR3 length equals 15 residues. The V segment lost 2 bases and the J segment 5 bases; nucleotides outside the gene matches: 4. CDR3 region: CASSIRASGRDTQYF. CDR3 coding DNA: TGTGCCAGTAGTATAAGGGCTAGCGGGAGAGATACGCAGTATTTT.

The chain employs TRBV9 and TRBJ2-1; perhaps TRBD1 as D (5 bases). The CDR3 has 17 residues. V was shortened by 0 bases and J by 0 bases, with 13 bases between the two germline ends. CDR1 is SGDLS, CDR2 YYNGEE, per germline. CDR3 nucleotide sequence: TGTGCCAGCAGCGTAGGTCTCGGACAAAGCTCCTACAATGAGCAGTTCTTC. It specifies CASSVGLGQSSYNEQFF.